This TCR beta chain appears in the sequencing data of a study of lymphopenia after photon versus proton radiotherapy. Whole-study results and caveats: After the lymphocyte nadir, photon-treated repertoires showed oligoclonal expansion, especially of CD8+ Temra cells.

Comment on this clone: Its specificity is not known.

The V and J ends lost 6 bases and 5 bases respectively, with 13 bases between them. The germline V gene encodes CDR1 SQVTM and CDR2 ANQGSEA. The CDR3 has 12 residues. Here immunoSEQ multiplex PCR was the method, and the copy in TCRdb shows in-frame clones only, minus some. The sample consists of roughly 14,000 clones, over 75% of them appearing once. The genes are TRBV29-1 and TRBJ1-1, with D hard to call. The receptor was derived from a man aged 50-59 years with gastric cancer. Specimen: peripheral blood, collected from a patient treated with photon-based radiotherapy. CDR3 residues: CSVSKPGTEAFF. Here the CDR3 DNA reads TGCAGCGTCTCAAAGCCTGGGACTGAAGCTTTCTTT.